This entry concerns a single T cell receptor (beta chain). This sample stems from a study of regulatory T cells in long-lasting Graves disease. Libraries of TCR beta came from iRepertoire HTBI primers plus Arm-PCR of CDR3 regions. TCRdb reprocessed the multiplex PCR reads with MiXCR, giving one entry per CDR3 protein. The table records about 470,000 distinct CDR3 sequences, roughly 20% of them present only once. This sample's time point: persistent/refractory GD, antithyroid drugs over 5 years with positive TRAb. From PBMCs, RNA was extracted and then used to make the TCR library. CDR1 and CDR2 from the germline V gene are LGHDT and YNNKEL (reference sequence). The CDR3 covers 13 residues. V was pared by 2 bases and J by 5 bases, with 9 bases between.

The source material was peripheral blood mononuclear cells (PBMCs), sampled when the disease was refractory, from a patient treated with antithyroid drugs. The clonotype originates from a female donor with Graves disease. V gene TRBV3-1 combines with J gene TRBJ2-5; either TRBD1 or TRBD2 may supply D (7 bases each). CDR3 protein: CASSQQGGETQYF. Written as DNA, the CDR3 is TGTGCCAGCAGCCAACAGGGGGGGGAGACCCAGTACTTC.